This entry concerns a single T cell receptor beta chain. This table comes from immunoSEQ multiplex PCR, and its TCRdb copy is limited to in-frame clones, with some not included. The sample records tens of thousands of clones, 91% being singletons. This sample is drawn from a study of T cell changes during pregnancy in multiple sclerosis. Germline V lookup: CDR1 SGHRS, CDR2 YFSETQ. The CDR3 length is 15 residues. V lost 1 base to trimming and J lost 2 bases, with 10 bases between them. The sequencing here drew on CD4+ T cells from peripheral blood mononuclear cells, taken in the second trimester of pregnancy. This sequence was found in a female donor in good health, enrolled as a control in a pregnancy study. This chain connects TRBV5-1 to TRBJ2-1, with a weak D call TRBD2 (6 bases). As DNA, the CDR3 is TGCGCCAGCAGCTTGTTTGCGGGGACCTACAATGAGCAGTTCTTC. Translating it yields CASSLFAGTYNEQFF.